The sequence of this TCR beta chain was determined in a study of shared clonotypes between healthy human individuals. CDR3 length: 13 amino acids. Germline V gene lookup returns CDR1 MNHNY and CDR2 SVGAGI (reference sequence). Deletions cut 5 bases from V and 8 bases from J, with 15 bases between. Repertoires were generated with immunoSEQ multiplex PCR, while TCRdb's copy carries only in-frame clones and drops some. The sample has 1.5 million to 2.5 million clones; around 96% are singletons. Naive CD8 cells lacked CD45RO, underwent positive selection for CCR7 and left out terminally differentiated effector memory CD45RA+ cells.

The clonotype originates from a man younger than 35 in good health. Material: naive CD8+ T cells sorted from blood. This chain uses TRBV6-6 with TRBJ1-2; TRBD1 is a possible D gene (5 bases). CDR3 residues: CASSTETAEGYTF. The CDR3 DNA reads TGTGCCAGCAGTACCGAGACAGCGGAGGGCTACACCTTC.